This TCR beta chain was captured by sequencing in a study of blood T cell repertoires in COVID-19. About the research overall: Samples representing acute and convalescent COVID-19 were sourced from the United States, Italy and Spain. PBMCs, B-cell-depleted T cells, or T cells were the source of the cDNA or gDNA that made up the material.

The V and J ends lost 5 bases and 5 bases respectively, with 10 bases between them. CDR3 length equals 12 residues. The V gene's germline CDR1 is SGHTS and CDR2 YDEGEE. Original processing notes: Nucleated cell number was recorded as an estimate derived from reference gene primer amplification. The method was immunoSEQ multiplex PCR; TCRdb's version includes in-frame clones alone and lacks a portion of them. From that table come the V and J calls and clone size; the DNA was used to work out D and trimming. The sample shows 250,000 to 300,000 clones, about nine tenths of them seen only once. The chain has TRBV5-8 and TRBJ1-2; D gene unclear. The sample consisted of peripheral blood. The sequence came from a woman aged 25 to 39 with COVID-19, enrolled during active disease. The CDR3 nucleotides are TGTGCCAGCAGACTGGGAGGGTATGGCTACACCTTC. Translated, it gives CASRLGGYGYTF.